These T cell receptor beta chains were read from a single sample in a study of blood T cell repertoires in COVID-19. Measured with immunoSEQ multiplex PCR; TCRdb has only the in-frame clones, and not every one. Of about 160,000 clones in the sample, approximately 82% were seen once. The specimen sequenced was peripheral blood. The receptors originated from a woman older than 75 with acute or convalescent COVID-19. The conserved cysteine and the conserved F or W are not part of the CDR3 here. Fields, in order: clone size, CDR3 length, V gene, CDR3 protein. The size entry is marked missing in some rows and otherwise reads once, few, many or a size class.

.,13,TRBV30,AWSVRSRANYGYT
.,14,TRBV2,ASSTLAVSSYNEQF
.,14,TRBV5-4,ASSFFGTGAIEKLF
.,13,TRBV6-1,ASSEAKQGPYEQY
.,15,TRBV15,ATSRGVKTGDNSPLH
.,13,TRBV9,ASSQGGARNSPLH
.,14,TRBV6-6,ASSKPPGQDAYGYT
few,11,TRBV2,ASRGQGVTEAF
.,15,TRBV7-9,ASSSGWSGSSYNEQF
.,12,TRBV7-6,ASGLAGGQETQY
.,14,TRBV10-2,ASISGGRENTGELF
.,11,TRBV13,ASSLAGGQPQH
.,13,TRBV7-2,ASSHGLAGAYEQY
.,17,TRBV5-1,ASSLGRTGLAGAPDTQY
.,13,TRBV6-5,ASSPGSLADLRQF
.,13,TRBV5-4,ASSLGTSVAYEQY
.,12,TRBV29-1,SGNLQGVVTEAF
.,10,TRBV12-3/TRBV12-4,ASSLSRDRDT
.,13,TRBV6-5,ASSYSGTGVSPLH
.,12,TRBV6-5,ASRSTGGGEKLF
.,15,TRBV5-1,ASSLGLGGPTNEKLF
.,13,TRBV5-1,ASSLAGGPKEGYT